The clone carrying this TCR beta chain was counted only a few times. The antigen is not known. This entry belongs to a study of CD8+ T cells in alopecia areata. Study details: In an open-label trial, patients got 5 to 10 mg tofacitinib twice daily. The study, taken as a whole, reports: Significant decreases in scalp clonality and expanded CD8+ clones followed tofacitinib treatment. Alopecia totalis/universalis scalp especially showed more expanded CD8+ clones than normal scalp.

The treatment here: oral pan-JAK inhibitor, 5-10 mg twice daily. Samples from alopecia areata patients were lesional scalp punch biopsies and peripheral blood. Following RNA extraction, reverse transcription yielded cDNA that acted as the sequencing template. This table comes from immunoSEQ multiplex PCR, and its TCRdb copy is limited to in-frame clones, with some not included. The data contain around 86,000 clones, about two thirds of them singletons. The sequencing here drew on CD8+ T cells sorted from blood, taken between weeks 43 and 45, from a patient treated with tofacitinib. This TCR derives from a human donor with alopecia areata.

In DNA form, the CDR3 reads TGTGCCAGCAGCCAAATTCCCGGGAGCACAGATACGCAGTATTTT. It specifies CASSQIPGSTDTQYF. The chain uses TRBV14 and TRBJ2-3; no firm D call. CDR3 length equals 15 residues. V lost 2 bases and J 0 bases, leaving 9 bases between the germline ends. Looked up from germline, CDR1 is SGHDN and CDR2 is FVKESK.